The 17 T cell receptor beta chains below come from one sample, sequenced in a study of T cell clonotyping in hematopoietic cell transplantation. Sequencing was performed with immunoSEQ multiplex PCR; in TCRdb, only in-frame clones are kept and a portion is missing. The sample lists several thousand clones; roughly 94% were seen once. The source material was peripheral blood mononuclear cells, sampled 30 days after allogeneic stem cell transplant. These TCRs come from a male patient aged 55 to 69 who had an allogeneic stem cell transplant from an unrelated donor, so T cells may come from the graft donor. Some clones in this sample may be carry-over from other donors' samples.

Only a few counts were recorded for this clone. The genes are TRBV19 and TRBJ1-5; D unresolved. V was trimmed by 3 bases and J by 7 bases, leaving 10 bases between them. Germline CDR1 and CDR2: LNHDA and SQIVND (reference sequence). The CDR3 sequence is 13 residues long. The CDR3 loop reads CASSISAEQPQHF. For the CDR3, the DNA is TGTGCCAGTAGTATCAGTGCGGAACAGCCCCAGCATTTT. The variable domain in full, with the rest retrieved from reference TRBV19 and TRBJ1-5, is DGGITQSPKYLFRKEGQNVTLSCEQNLNHDAMYWYRQDPGQGLRLIYYSQIVNDFQKGDIAEGYSVSREKKESFPLTVTSAQKNPTAFYLCASSISAEQPQHFGDGTRLSIL.

V is TRBV5-8 and J is TRBJ2-1; D is undetermined. This CDR3 has 14 residues. Trimming took off 2 bases at V and 4 bases at J, with 10 bases between the two ends. Germline CDR1 SGHTS, CDR2 YDEGEE. DNA of the CDR3: TGTGCCAGCAGCTTAGGAACCCTATACAATGAGCAGTTCTTC. It is translated as CASSLGTLYNEQFF.

The chain uses TRBV28 and TRBJ1-1; 8 positions agree with TRBD1. Unmatched junction bases numbered 6, after V lost 3 bases and J lost 0 bases. This CDR3 is built from 16 residues. Germline V gene sequence: CDR1 MDHEN, CDR2 SYDVKM. The CDR3 sequence: CASSFYQGAMNTEAFF. CDR3 sequence (DNA): TGTGCCAGCAGTTTTTACCAGGGGGCAATGAACACTGAAGCTTTCTTT.

The chain recombines TRBV4-2 with TRBJ2-1; the match to TRBD2 covers 7 bases. V lost 2 bases, J lost 0 bases, and 1 base stayed unmatched. The CDR3 spans 15 residues. The germline V gene has CDR1 LGHNA and CDR2 YNFKEQ. As DNA, the CDR3 is TGTGCCAGCAGCCAACCTAGCGGCTCCTACAATGAGCAGTTCTTC. Amino acids: CASSQPSGSYNEQFF.

V gene TRBV7-2 combines with J gene TRBJ2-3, with TRBD2 matching 8 bases. Trimming at V came to 2 bases and at J to 4 bases, leaving 8 bases not matched to a gene. The germline CDR1 and CDR2 sequences are SGHTA and FQGNSA. The CDR3 has 16 amino acids. Written as DNA, the CDR3 is TGTGCCAGCAGCTTAAGGGCGGGAGGAGGCGCAGATACGCAGTATTTT. It is translated as CASSLRAGGGADTQYF.

The chain combines TRBV7-2 with TRBJ1-1; D is perhaps TRBD1 (5 bases). The length of the CDR3 is 12 residues. The V and J ends lost 5 bases and 7 bases respectively, with 11 bases between them. The V gene's germline CDR1 is SGHTA and CDR2 FQGNSA. The CDR3 reads CASSVRGGEAFF. CDR3 sequence (DNA): TGTGCCAGCAGCGTCCGGGGGGGTGAAGCTTTCTTT.

V usage is TRBV4-3 and J usage is TRBJ2-1; 15 bases align to TRBD2. Germline assignment: CDR1 LGHNA and CDR2 YSLEER. The CDR3 has 16 residues. Unmatched junction bases numbered 5, after V lost 3 bases and J lost 8 bases. The CDR3, as DNA: TGCGCCAGCAGCCACCCCGGGACTAGCGGGAGGCATGAGCAGTTCTTC. It translates to CASSHPGTSGRHEQFF.

The chain links TRBV9 to TRBJ2-5; D tentatively reads TRBD1 or TRBD2 (5 bases each). Germline-derived CDR1 and CDR2 are SGDLS and YYNGEE. The CDR3 has 17 amino acids. Trimming cost V 0 bases and J 5 bases, with 20 bases left between them. The CDR3 protein is CASSVADPGPGRETQYF. The DNA of the CDR3 is TGTGCCAGCAGCGTAGCTGACCCGGGGCCCGGGCGGGAGACCCAGTACTTC.

V is TRBV27 and J is TRBJ1-5; D gene uncertain. Germline CDR1 and CDR2: MNHEY and SMNVEV (reference sequence). This CDR3 region has 13 residues. Trimming removed 4 bases at V and 7 bases at J, with 11 bases between. CDR3 coding DNA: TGTGCCAGCAGTTCCCACGGATTCCAGCCCCAGCATTTT. Amino acids: CASSSHGFQPQHF.

The genes are TRBV7-3 and TRBJ2-2; D is unresolved. CDR3 length: 16 residues. Germline lookup yields CDR1 SGHTA and CDR2 FQGTGA. Deletions cut 5 bases from V and 4 bases from J, with 17 bases between. The CDR3 is CASSTSSDPATGELFF. The CDR3, as DNA: TGTGCCAGCAGCACCTCGTCGGATCCCGCCACCGGGGAGCTGTTTTTT.

The chain uses TRBV2 and TRBJ1-5, with D possibly TRBD1 on 6 matching bases. Per the germline V gene, CDR1 is SNHLY and CDR2 is FYNNEI. The V end lost 7 bases, the J end lost 0 bases, and 10 bases lay between the germline ends. The CDR3 is 14 residues long. The CDR3: CASTGVYSNQPQHF. The CDR3 DNA sequence: TGTGCCAGCACAGGGGTTTATAGCAATCAGCCCCAGCATTTT.

V and J are TRBV9 and TRBJ2-7; 9 positions agree with TRBD1. CDR3 length equals 15 residues. CDR1 is SGDLS and CDR2 is YYNGEE in the germline V gene. The J segment lost 4 bases and the V segment lost 0 bases, leaving 5 bases of the junction unmatched. Written as DNA, the CDR3 is TGTGCCAGCAGCGTAGCCCCCGGACAGGGGTACGAGCAGTACTTC. This translates into CASSVAPGQGYEQYF.

V gene TRBV28 combines with J gene TRBJ2-7; TRBD1 matches at 9 bases. The germline CDR1 and CDR2 sequences are MDHEN and SYDVKM. The CDR3 has 13 amino acids. V lost 7 bases to trimming and J lost 5 bases; unmatched junction nucleotides: 6. CDR3 residues: CASTPGTGNEQYF. In DNA form, the CDR3 reads TGTGCCAGCACTCCAGGGACAGGGAACGAGCAGTACTTC.

The chain is built from TRBV28 and TRBJ1-2; a possible D gene is TRBD1 (5 bases). V was trimmed by 6 bases and J by 4 bases, leaving 12 bases between them. The CDR3 totals 13 residues. CDR1 and CDR2 from the germline V gene are MDHEN and SYDVKM. The CDR3 here is CASRRGVGYGYTF. The CDR3 DNA sequence: TGTGCCAGCAGACGGGGGGTTGGCTATGGCTACACCTTC.

This chain joins TRBV2 and TRBJ2-5; D is uncertain. From germline, CDR1 is SNHLY and CDR2 FYNNEI. V dropped 4 bases and J dropped 1 base, with 10 bases sitting between them. The CDR3 runs to 14 residues. The CDR3 DNA reads as TGTGCCAGCAGTGGTCCCTCCTTCCAAGAGACCCAGTACTTC. Residues: CASSGPSFQETQYF.

The chain uses TRBV6-6 and TRBJ1-1, with D perhaps TRBD1 (6 bases). The length of the CDR3 is 14 residues. With 6 bases removed from V and 1 base from J, the gap between germline ends came to 12 bases. Germline V lookup: CDR1 MNHNY, CDR2 SVGAGI (reference sequence). The CDR3 sequence: CASSAGVPNTEAFF. The CDR3, as DNA: TGTGCCAGCAGCGCAGGGGTCCCGAACACTGAAGCTTTCTTT.

The V gene is TRBV15, the J gene TRBJ1-2; TRBD1 matches 9 bases. Germline CDR1 LNHNV, CDR2 YYDKDF (reference sequence). The trim removed 5 bases at V and 8 bases at J, leaving 6 bases unmatched. CDR3 length equals 13 residues. The CDR3 sequence: CATSPRTGEGYTF. CDR3 nucleotide sequence: TGTGCCACCAGCCCTCGGACAGGGGAAGGCTACACCTTC.